Listed below are T cell receptor beta chains from one sample, sequenced in a study of neoadjuvant anti-PD-1 for oral cavity cancer. Data came from immunoSEQ multiplex PCR; TCRdb stores just in-frame clones and leaves some out. Altogether fewer than 70,000 clones are present, approximately 79% being singletons, with the ten largest covering 2.5% to 3%. The sample consisted of PBMCs, taken before nivolumab (anti-PD-1) treatment. These receptors were taken from a person aged 35-79 years with oral cavity squamous cell carcinoma. CDR3s include the opening cysteine and the closing phenylalanine or tryptophan. Fields, in order: D gene, J gene, V gene, clone size, CDR3 protein, CDR3 DNA. A D gene is named only where the DNA matches it firmly. The size entry is marked missing in some rows and otherwise reads once, few, many or a size class.

TRBD2	TRBJ2-7	TRBV27	medium-sized	CASSPSGGSYEQYF	TGTGCCAGCAGTCCTAGCGGGGGCTCCTACGAGCAGTACTTC
TRBD1	TRBJ1-2	TRBV6-1	once	CASSEVSRGHYGYTF	TGTGCCAGCAGTGAAGTATCCAGGGGGCATTATGGCTACACCTTC
.	TRBJ2-1	TRBV29-1	.	CSAQPPEYNEQFF	TGCAGCGCCCAACCACCCGAATACAATGAGCAGTTCTTC
.	TRBJ2-1	TRBV27	.	CASSVRGTIYNEQFF	TGTGCCAGCAGTGTCCGGGGGACCATATACAATGAGCAGTTCTTC
.	TRBJ2-7	TRBV20-1	few	CSARDLRQQYF	TGCAGTGCTAGAGATTTGAGACAGCAGTACTTC
.	TRBJ2-3	TRBV5-1	.	CASSLARDISADTQYF	TGCGCCAGCAGCTTGGCGCGGGATATTAGCGCAGATACGCAGTATTTT
TRBD1	TRBJ1-6	TRBV2	.	CASLGQVPGSYNSPLHF	TGTGCCAGCCTAGGACAGGTCCCGGGCTCCTATAATTCACCCCTCCACTTT
.	TRBJ1-1	TRBV5-1	.	CASSQNAGSRGEAFF	TGCGCCAGCAGCCAGAACGCAGGGAGTAGGGGTGAAGCTTTCTTT
.	TRBJ1-2	TRBV2	.	CASSERPTDGYTF	TGTGCCAGCAGTGAGAGGCCCACGGATGGCTACACCTTC
.	TRBJ2-2	TRBV2	many	CASSPVTGELFF	TGTGCCAGCAGTCCCGTCACCGGGGAGCTGTTTTTT
.	TRBJ1-1	TRBV27	.	CASSLSVGKNTEAFF	TGTGCCAGCAGTTTATCAGTCGGGAAGAACACTGAAGCTTTCTTT
.	TRBJ1-1	TRBV6-5	.	CASSSGGGTEAFF	TGTGCCAGCAGTTCCGGGGGGGGGACTGAAGCTTTCTTT
.	TRBJ1-2	TRBV6-1	.	CASADVTSYYGYTF	TGTGCCAGCGCAGATGTGACCTCCTACTATGGCTACACCTTC
TRBD1	TRBJ2-7	TRBV11-2	.	CASSLNTGGVGEQYF	TGTGCCAGCAGCTTAAATACAGGGGGCGTGGGGGAGCAGTACTTC